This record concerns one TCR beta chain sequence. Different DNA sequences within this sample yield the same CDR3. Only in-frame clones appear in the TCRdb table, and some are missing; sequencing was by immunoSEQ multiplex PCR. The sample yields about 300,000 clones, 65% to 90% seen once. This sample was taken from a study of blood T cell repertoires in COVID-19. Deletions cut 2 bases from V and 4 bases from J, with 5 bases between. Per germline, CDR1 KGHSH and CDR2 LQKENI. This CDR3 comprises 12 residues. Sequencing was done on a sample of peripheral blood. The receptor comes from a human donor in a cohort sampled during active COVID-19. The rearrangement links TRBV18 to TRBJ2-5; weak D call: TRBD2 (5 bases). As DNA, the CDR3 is TGTGCCAGCTCACCAGGAGGAGAGACCCAGTACTTC. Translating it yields CASSPGGETQYF.